This T cell receptor beta chain was sequenced during a study of blood T cells in healthy people across ages. Regarding the study as a whole: What prevented conclusive comparison of naive and antigen-experienced cells was that PBMCs were unsorted. A strong correlation was seen between TCR beta diversity and naive T cell percentage.

Germline values: CDR1 MDHEN, CDR2 SYDVKM. This CDR3 comprises 13 residues. With a J-beta primer mix and a sample-barcoded 5' primer, a second PCR ran about 7 to 12 cycles. One entry per CDR3 protein results from TCRdb running MiXCR on the 5' RACE reads. The top ten clones hold 6.5% to 8.5% of a sample with 1,300,000 or so distinct CDR3 sequences, 59% of them seen once. Every sample yielded at least 6 million isolated PBMCs. Turning to this clonotype: Its antigen is as yet unknown.

Sequencing was done on a sample of blood. The TCR originated in a man aged 18 to 35 in good health. The gene calls are TRBV28 and TRBJ2-5, with D maybe TRBD2 (6 bases). The DNA end is a closer match to TRBJ2-7, so the J assignment may be wrong. CDR3 DNA sequence: TGTGCCAGCAGTGCCGCGGGGAACTACGAGCAGTACTTC. It specifies CASSAAGNYEQYF.